The rows below give T cell receptor beta chains drawn from one sample of a study of blood T cell repertoires in COVID-19. Repertoires were generated with immunoSEQ multiplex PCR, while TCRdb's copy carries only in-frame clones and drops some. The sample includes 200,000 to 250,000 clones, 86% of them seen just once. Sequenced input: peripheral blood. The receptors were gathered from a man between 50 and 59 years old with acute or convalescent COVID-19. CDR3s leave out the opening cysteine and the closing phenylalanine or tryptophan. Fields, in order: V gene, J gene, clone size, D gene, CDR3 protein. The D gene is left open where the match is weak. Clone sizes are given selectively: once, few, many, or a class where the clone is expanded.

>TRBV6-5|TRBJ2-5|-|TRBD1
ASSPRTGTQETQY
>TRBV6-5|TRBJ2-7|few|TRBD1
ASRNRGLVNEQY
>TRBV18|TRBJ1-4|-|TRBD1
ASSPPGTGELF
>TRBV6-5|TRBJ1-1|-|-
ASSSPGGVITEAF
>TRBV19|TRBJ1-2|-|TRBD1
ASSRLGQGAQYGYT
>TRBV3-1/TRBV3-2|TRBJ1-1|-|-
ASSQTQGVGEAF
>TRBV18|TRBJ1-1|-|TRBD1
ASSLTQGKNTEAF
>TRBV4-1|TRBJ1-4|-|TRBD1
ASSQDSGQGGEKLF
>TRBV6-5|TRBJ1-6|-|TRBD1
ASSYSGQGYNSPLH
>TRBV6-6|TRBJ1-5|-|TRBD1
ASRSDRDNNQPQH
>TRBV3-1/TRBV3-2|TRBJ1-6|-|-
ASSHLEAGKSPLH
>TRBV18|TRBJ1-4|-|-
ASSPPTTTNEKLF
>TRBV19|TRBJ1-6|-|-
ASTPSSYNSPLH
>TRBV7-9|TRBJ1-3|-|-
ASSLAVSGNTIY
>TRBV6-4|TRBJ1-2|-|TRBD1
ASSEFPDRDYGYT
>TRBV19|TRBJ2-7|few|TRBD1
ASRTTGGYEQY
>TRBV9|TRBJ1-2|-|-
ASSSAQGREEYGYT
>TRBV7-9|TRBJ1-6|once|-
ASSSGEGVGYNSPLH
>TRBV7-9|TRBJ2-3|-|-
ANQAASTDTQY
>TRBV3-1/TRBV3-2|TRBJ1-1|-|-
ASRGGETEAF
>TRBV9|TRBJ2-3|-|-
ASSVGGFTDTQY
>TRBV5-1|TRBJ1-6|-|-
ASSLDRQANSPLH
>TRBV11-2|TRBJ2-2|-|TRBD2
ASSSGTRSLGELF
>TRBV10-3|TRBJ1-6|-|-
AISAQNNSPLH
>TRBV19|TRBJ2-1|-|-
ASSNGAGSRQNEQF
>TRBV5-1|TRBJ1-1|-|-
ASSLAGGWDTEAF
>TRBV5-5|TRBJ1-4|few|-
ASSLGPGASNEKLF
>TRBV3-1/TRBV3-2|TRBJ2-2|-|-
ASSRRDIHSRELF
>TRBV5-1|TRBJ2-3|once|-
ASSLREDTQY
>TRBV6-5|TRBJ1-2|-|TRBD1
ASSYGVVGQAGYT
>TRBV7-9|TRBJ2-7|-|-
ASSLASDEQY
>TRBV18|TRBJ1-4|once|TRBD1
ASSPTLQGATNEKLF
>TRBV27|TRBJ2-1|-|TRBD2
ASSLWGGGLNNEQF
>TRBV5-5|TRBJ2-5|-|TRBD2
ASSPLAGGPETQY
>TRBV21-1|TRBJ2-1|-|-
ASSSRTSRVNEQF
>TRBV5-6|TRBJ1-3|-|-
ASSLELRGNSGNTIY
>TRBV20-1|TRBJ1-1|-|-
SARQQTEAF
>TRBV11-3|TRBJ2-1|once|-
ASSLKFAGSYEQF
>TRBV11-2|TRBJ2-1|-|TRBD2
ASSSQSGGSYNEQF
>TRBV6-5|TRBJ2-2|once|-
ASSYGDANTGELF
>TRBV6-5|TRBJ1-1|-|-
ASSRARATEAF
>TRBV5-6|TRBJ1-6|once|-
ASSAGGPTILSPLH
>TRBV6-4|TRBJ1-6|-|TRBD1
ASSRDRGSPLH
>TRBV19|TRBJ1-2|-|-
ASSPGGRDTPYGYT
>TRBV29-1|TRBJ1-3|-|TRBD1
SGGRGDHLY
>TRBV6-6|TRBJ2-1|few|TRBD2
ASTLAGGYNEQF
>TRBV3-1/TRBV3-2|TRBJ1-5|-|TRBD1
ASSHGTGNQPQH
>TRBV6-2/TRBV6-3|TRBJ2-7|-|TRBD1
ASSARTGRLYEQY
>TRBV10-3|TRBJ2-2|-|TRBD1
AISRMGQTSTGELF
>TRBV15|TRBJ2-2|-|-
ATSTTGTDGELF
>TRBV2|TRBJ2-6|-|-
ASSVGSSGANVLT
>TRBV9|TRBJ1-2|few|-
ASSVDVQGNYGYT
>TRBV7-3|TRBJ1-1|-|TRBD1
ASSMTGQNKNTEAF
>TRBV7-2|TRBJ1-2|-|-
ASSLDTDYGYT
>TRBV30|TRBJ2-5|-|-
AWSVGQGSRETQY
>TRBV7-9|TRBJ1-2|-|-
ASSWAGEDGYT